Below, 9 T cell receptor beta chains from the same sample are listed, as sequenced in a study of identical twins. Using its own MiXCR run on the 5' RACE reads, TCRdb lists one record per CDR3 protein. The sample lists under 500,000 distinct CDR3 sequences, 13% to 15% occurring once. This sample was shared with a second study, whose subject was yellow fever vaccine responses in identical twins.

The sample comprised CD4+ T cells sorted from blood. The receptors were gathered from a woman aged 18-30 years in good health.

In its sample, this clonotype was seen many times. J is TRBJ2-3 and V is TRBV20-1; 8 nucleotides agree with TRBD2. The CDR3 extends over 17 amino acids. V gave up 0 bases and J gave up 2 bases; unmatched junction bases: 10. Germline V lookup: CDR1 DFQATT, CDR2 SNEGSKA (reference sequence). The CDR3 region is CSARDNPAGVPTDTQYF. The CDR3 nucleotides read TGCAGTGCTAGAGATAATCCAGCGGGGGTTCCCACAGATACGCAGTATTTT.

This clonotype was counted a few times. The chain couples TRBV6-2 or TRBV6-3 to TRBJ2-7; TRBD1 or TRBD2 may be the D gene (5 bases each). The CDR3 loop spans 18 amino acids. V dropped 2 bases and J dropped 4 bases, with 24 bases sitting between them. CDR1 and CDR2 (germline): MNHEY, SVGEGT. The CDR3 spells CASSYALRLWGNLYEQYF. As DNA, the CDR3 is TGTGCCAGCAGTTACGCCTTAAGACTTTGGGGGAACCTTTACGAGCAGTACTTC.

This clonotype appeared a few times. This chain links TRBV3-1 with TRBJ2-7; TRBD1 agrees at 7 bases. Germline-derived CDR1 and CDR2 are LGHDT and YNNKEL (reference sequence). The CDR3 loop spans 15 amino acids. V was pared by 4 bases and J by 5 bases, with 11 bases of the junction left unmatched. The CDR3 loop is CASSRRTGRRDEQYF. CDR3 nucleotides: TGTGCCAGCAGCCGCCGGACAGGACGAAGGGACGAGCAGTACTTC.

The gene calls are TRBV20-1 and TRBJ2-5; the match to TRBD2 covers 8 bases. The V gene's germline CDR1 is DFQATT and CDR2 SNEGSKA (reference sequence). V shed 3 bases and J 4 bases; nucleotides not matched to a gene: 4. The CDR3 extends over 13 amino acids. CDR3 amino acids: CSARYTSGETQYF. DNA of the CDR3: TGCAGTGCTAGGTACACTAGCGGAGAGACCCAGTACTTC.

The J gene is TRBJ1-2, the V gene TRBV7-2; no clear D gene. The germline V and J ends were trimmed by 5 bases and 5 bases, with 9 bases remaining between them. CDR1 and CDR2 from the germline V gene are SGHTA and FQGNSA. This CDR3 has 12 residues. CDR3 sequence reads: CASSEDLYGYTF. The CDR3 bases are TGTGCCAGCAGCGAGGACCTATATGGCTACACCTTC. Variable domain in full (rest from reference TRBV7-2 and TRBJ1-2): GAGVSQSPSNKVTEKGKDVELRCDPISGHTALYWYRQSLGQGLEFLIYFQGNSAPDKSGLPSDRFSAERTGGSVSTLTIQRTQQEDSAVYLCASSEDLYGYTFGSGTRLTVV.

The table lists this clonotype with many counts. V is TRBV4-1 and J is TRBJ2-3, with D uncertain. There are 16 residues in the CDR3. With 3 bases removed from V and 3 bases from J, the gap between germline ends came to 16 bases. CDR1 and CDR2 from the germline V gene are MGHRA and YSYEKL. For the CDR3, the DNA is TGCGCCAGCAGCCATACAGACCTAGGAGCGACAGATACGCAGTATTTT. Translation gives CASSHTDLGATDTQYF.

The table lists this clonotype with a few counts. The chain recombines TRBV6-1 with TRBJ1-6, with 12 bases matching TRBD1. Germline V gene lookup returns CDR1 MNHNS and CDR2 SASEGT. The CDR3 consists of 16 residues. Trimming cost V 5 bases and J 7 bases; bases outside gene matches: 6. CDR3 coding DNA: TGTGCCAGCAGTACAGTCGGGACAGGGGGCAATTCACCCCTCCACTTT. Protein: CASSTVGTGGNSPLHF.

The chain combines TRBV7-2 with TRBJ2-5, with D perhaps being TRBD1 or TRBD2 (6 bases each). Trimming pared 1 base from V and 7 bases from J, leaving 13 bases between. This CDR3 has 14 amino acids. Germline CDR1 reads SGHTA; CDR2 reads FQGNSA. The DNA of the CDR3 is TGTGCCAGCAGCTTAGTTGGGGGGCGGAGGACCCAGTACTTC. Translated, it gives CASSLVGGRRTQYF.

This clonotype turned up a few times. V usage is TRBV11-2 and J usage is TRBJ2-1, with TRBD1 identical over 9 bases. The CDR3 sequence is 17 residues long. Looked up from germline, CDR1 is SGHAT and CDR2 is FQNNGV. Trimming removed 5 bases from V and 7 bases from J; junction bases left unmatched: 15. DNA of the CDR3: TGTGCCAGCAGCCTAACCTCCGGGACAGGGCTTTTGAATGAGCAGTTCTTC. It translates to CASSLTSGTGLLNEQFF. Combining the CDR3 with reference TRBV11-2 and TRBJ2-1 gives the whole variable domain EAGVAQSPRYKIIEKRQSVAFWCNPISGHATLYWYQQILGQGPKLLIQFQNNGVVDDSQLPKDRFSAERLKGVDSTLKIQPAKLEDSAVYLCASSLTSGTGLLNEQFFGPGTRLTVL.